Described below is a single T cell receptor (beta chain) sequence and its context. The specificity of this receptor is unknown. Base qualities are missing; no much larger clone stands one base away. PBMCs were isolated by Ficoll-Paque density gradient centrifugation. The V and J ends are trimmed by 3 bases and 0 bases, leaving 15 bases between them. CDR1 and CDR2, per the germline V gene, are SGDLS and YYNGEE. The CDR3, from cysteine to phenylalanine, totals 17 residues. Only the CDR3 portion is preserved as DNA: 51 bases, with reading frame beginning at the first base. These data are taken from a study of T-cell memory formation after mild COVID-19 (dated by TCRdb to the early 2020s). Broadly, across the study: Most TCR sequence clusters were specific to one of the two donors. Longitudinal TCRalpha and TCRbeta repertoire sequencing tracked T-cell clones expanding and contracting after mild COVID-19 in two donors. Two young, previously healthy adult volunteers, one female and one male, were included in the cohort.

Broader findings and caveats from the paper: SARS-CoV-2 specificity was not confirmed for the second-wave clones peaking on day 37. The detection of some responding clones in pre-infection memory suggests that pre-existing cross-reactive memory T cells joined the SARS-CoV-2 response. From day 15 to 85, contracting clones showed balanced CD4/CD8 phenotypes, whereas a second wave of clones that expanded from day 15 to 37 leaned towards CD4+. Contracting CD4+ clones turned up mainly in the CM and EM memory subsets, whereas EMRA was where CD8+ clones were enriched. Only a couple of mild cases were covered in the study, and larger cohorts including severe cases with pre-infection samples were considered necessary.

The run used an Illumina NovaSeq 6000. cDNA libraries for TCRalpha and TCRbeta were prepared by 5'RACE using constant-segment primers, with sample barcodes and unique molecular identifiers added. RNA was extracted from every sample with Trizol reagent. Amplification of the libraries took two PCR steps, and the second step added a second sample barcode plus Illumina TruSeq adapters. The libraries were sequenced on an Illumina NovaSeq using 2 x 150 bp paired-end reads. The paper's processing steps were these. Reads were demultiplexed and collapsed into UMI-guided consensus sequences with migec v1.2.7. With mixcr v2.1.11, UMI consensuses were aligned to TRA and TRB V and J templates and assembled into clonotypes. Expanded or contracted clonotypes were those called significant by both edgeR and NoisET, with noise models trained on biological replicates. For edgeR calls, the thresholds were a false discovery rate-adjusted p below 0.01 and a log2 fold-change of 1. As an exploratory analysis of dynamics, max-normalized trajectories of the 1000 most abundant clonotypes were examined with PCA combined with hierarchical clustering. Separately sequenced CD4+ and CD8+ repertoires were used to assign the CD4 or CD8 phenotype of responding clones. Starting from the raw public reads, TCRdb applied fastp trimming at Q25, assembled clones with MiXCR and retained in-frame beta chains. Records with the same CDR3 protein are collapsed into one entry carrying the most frequent genes and DNA. TCRdb assigned the V and J calls; the authors' analysis was not used. The sample has under 200,000 distinct CDR3 sequences on record, over 10% of them singletons. 2.5% to 4% of the sample belongs to the ten largest clones.

Sequencing used PBMCs or a T cell subset sorted from them (not recorded which). The rearrangement joined TRBV9 to TRBJ2-2; the D gene assignment is ambiguous. The sequence was obtained from a man between 18 and 35 years old who had mild COVID-19 (a few samples of this study predate the infection). The sample titles of this study are shuffled in the database, so cell type and time point are left out; the donor was told from shared clones. The CDR3 region reads CASSEQPLPSNTGELFF. In nucleotides, the sequence is TGTGCCAGCAGCGAACAGCCACTACCTTCGAACACCGGGGAGCTGTTTTTT.